Following are 24 T cell receptor beta chains from one sample sequenced in a study of cytomegalovirus exposure and HLA in healthy donors (TCRdb year 2017). Library prep was done by the immunoSEQ multiplex PCR assay. For the multiplex PCR, a mixture combining 60 forward primers for TCR Vbeta segments and 13 reverse primers for TCR Jbeta segments was used. TCRdb limited this immuneACCESS table to in-frame rearrangements with V and J called. A share of clones is missing; checked studies link under half to unresolved V genes, and the rest is unexplained. The sample table shows approximately 100,000 clones, and approximately 66% are seen once. In total, the top ten clones hold around 3.3% of the sample. Sequencing used PBMCs. Receptors were obtained from a woman aged 45-59 years in good health and CMV-seronegative.

The genes are TRBV7-9 and TRBJ1-1; TRBD1 matches at 8 bases. With 1 base clipped from V and 9 bases from J, the junction kept 10 bases outside the gene matches. From germline, CDR1 is SEHNR and CDR2 FQNEAQ (reference sequence). The CDR3 is 15 amino acids. The CDR3 reads CASSLGGQVGPKAFF. The CDR3, as DNA: TGTGCCAGCAGCTTAGGGGGACAGGTGGGCCCCAAAGCTTTCTTT.

The V call is TRBV6-1, the J call TRBJ2-4, with 11 nucleotides matching TRBD2. The CDR3 is 17 residues long. The germline V gene has CDR1 MNHNS and CDR2 SASEGT. The V segment lost 2 bases and the J segment 6 bases; nucleotides outside the gene matches: 9. This CDR3 is CASSEILAGGPGNIQYF. The CDR3 DNA reads as TGTGCCAGCAGTGAAATCTTAGCGGGAGGGCCCGGAAACATTCAGTACTTC.

The chain is built from TRBV2 and TRBJ1-4; D perhaps matches TRBD1 (6 bases). The V gene lost 8 bases and the J gene lost 5 bases, with 12 bases spanning the gap. This CDR3 is 13 amino acids long. Per the germline V gene, CDR1 is SNHLY and CDR2 is FYNNEI. CDR3 region: CASSDSGNEKLFF. Here the CDR3 DNA reads TGTGCCAGCTCGGACAGCGGCAATGAAAAACTGTTTTTT. Based on the CDR3 plus reference TRBV2 and TRBJ1-4, the full variable domain is EPEVTQTPSHQVTQMGQEVILRCVPISNHLYFYWYRQILGQKVEFLVSFYNNEISEKSEIFDDQFSVERPDGSNFTLKIRSTKLEDSAMYFCASSDSGNEKLFFGSGTQLSVL.

This sequence joins TRBV11-2 and TRBJ2-3, with TRBD1 as a possible D gene (5 bases). The CDR3 has 16 residues. The V gene's germline CDR1 is SGHAT and CDR2 FQNNGV. Trimming took 2 bases from V and 1 from J, leaving 13 bases between them. The CDR3 loop reads CASSLQGRLGTDTQYF. CDR3 coding DNA: TGTGCCAGCAGCTTACAGGGCCGCCTAGGCACAGATACGCAGTATTTT.

This clone was observed a few times. V usage is TRBV7-8 and J usage is TRBJ1-2; 11 bases match TRBD1. V dropped 1 base and J dropped 3; count of bases not matched to a gene: 1. This CDR3 region has 15 residues. CDR1 is SGHVS, CDR2 FQNEAQ, per germline. CDR3 in amino acids: CASSLGTGGDYGYTF. The CDR3 coding sequence is TGTGCCAGCAGCTTAGGGACAGGGGGCGACTATGGCTACACCTTC.

This chain's CDR3 is CASSLYRVMNTEAFF. CDR3 coding DNA: TGTGCCAGCAGCTTGTACAGAGTTATGAACACTGAAGCTTTCTTT. The chain carries TRBV7-9 and TRBJ1-1; D not resolved. The V and J ends lost 3 bases and 0 bases respectively, with 11 bases between them. Germline CDR1 and CDR2: SEHNR and FQNEAQ (reference sequence). The CDR3 extends over 15 amino acids. The whole variable domain, remainder taken from reference TRBV7-9 and TRBJ1-1, is DTGVSQNPRHKITKRGQNVTFRCDPISEHNRLYWYRQTLGQGPEFLTYFQNEAQLEKSRLLSDRFSAERPKGSFSTLEIQRTEQGDSAMYLCASSLYRVMNTEAFFGQGTRLTVV.

The chain uses TRBV4-1 and TRBJ1-1; unclear D gene. V shed 2 bases and J shed 1 base, with 5 bases lying between them. CDR1 is MGHRA and CDR2 is YSYEKL in the germline V gene. The CDR3 totals 13 residues. CDR3 sequence (DNA): TGCGCCAGCAGCCAACAGGAGAACACTGAAGCTTTCTTT. Protein: CASSQQENTEAFF.

This clone was seen only a few times. The CDR3 nucleotides read TGTGCCAGCAGCCTGGGGCTGACTAGCGGAAACACCGGGGAGCTGTTTTTT. The encoded protein is CASSLGLTSGNTGELFF. V gene TRBV11-3 combines with J gene TRBJ2-2; TRBD2 agrees at 9 bases. The CDR3 loop spans 17 amino acids. The V gene end was trimmed by 5 bases and the J gene end by 2 bases; junction bases not matched to a gene: 9. Per germline, CDR1 SGHNT and CDR2 YENEEA.

The genes are TRBV14 and TRBJ2-3; D gene unclear. The ends were cut back, 0 bases at V and 6 bases at J, with 10 bases in the middle. The CDR3 extends over 14 amino acids. Germline V gives CDR1 SGHDN, CDR2 FVKESK. The CDR3 DNA follows: TGTGCCAGCAGCCAAGATTGGGTCGGGGATACGCAGTATTTT. Translation gives CASSQDWVGDTQYF.

This sequence joins TRBV6-5 and TRBJ2-7, with unresolved D. Trimming took off 5 bases at V and 0 bases at J, with 14 bases between the two ends. This CDR3 has 15 residues. Germline assignment: CDR1 MNHEY and CDR2 SVGAGI. CDR3 DNA: TGTGCCAGCAGTCAAGGCCCAGGAAGCTCCTACGAGCAGTACTTC. It translates to CASSQGPGSSYEQYF.

A few counts support this clone. The chain has TRBV7-8 and TRBJ1-1, with D unclear. V lost 6 bases, J lost 0 bases, and 17 bases lay in between. Germline CDR1 and CDR2: SGHVS and FQNEAQ. The CDR3 length is 16 residues. The CDR3 DNA is TGTGCCAGCAGACTAACGATTCTGGCGGTGAACACTGAAGCTTTCTTT. It yields the protein CASRLTILAVNTEAFF.

The chain links TRBV25-1 to TRBJ2-7; 10 bases align to TRBD1. Trimming cost V 6 bases and J 3 bases; bases outside gene matches: 2. This CDR3 has 13 amino acids. The V gene's germline CDR1 is MGHDK and CDR2 SYGVNS. Here the CDR3 reads CASRGTGVYEQYF. In DNA form, the CDR3 reads TGTGCCAGCAGGGGGACAGGGGTCTACGAGCAGTACTTC.

This clone has only one observation. J is TRBJ1-5 and V is TRBV2; 7 positions match TRBD1. Trimming removed 7 bases from V and 1 base from J; junction bases left unmatched: 4. The CDR3 is 14 amino acids. Per the germline V gene, CDR1 is SNHLY and CDR2 is FYNNEI. The CDR3 region has the DNA TGTGCCAGCACAGGACAGGAAAGCAATCAGCCCCAGCATTTT. Translation: CASTGQESNQPQHF.

The chain has TRBV7-8 and TRBJ2-7; possible D gene TRBD1, 5 bases. CDR1 is SGHVS, CDR2 FQNEAQ, per germline. Trimming pared 6 bases from V and 6 bases from J, leaving 15 bases between. CDR3 length equals 13 residues. CDR3 loop: CASRPTQGFEQYF. CDR3 nucleotide sequence: TGTGCCAGCAGGCCTACCCAGGGCTTCGAGCAGTACTTC.

This clone came up a few times. The chain couples TRBV28 to TRBJ2-7; 10 nucleotides align to TRBD1. After removal of 3 bases from V and 8 bases from J, the junction contained 10 bases not matched to a gene. There are 15 residues in the CDR3. CDR1 MDHEN and CDR2 SYDVKM come from the germline V gene. The CDR3 sequence: CASSLGATGGYKQYF. The CDR3 coding sequence is TGTGCCAGCAGTTTGGGGGCGACAGGGGGCTATAAGCAGTACTTC.

This chain connects TRBV19 to TRBJ2-7; 8 bases fit TRBD1. J lost 0 bases, V lost 5 bases, and 15 bases had no gene match. Germline V gene sequence: CDR1 LNHDA, CDR2 SQIVND (reference sequence). This CDR3 spans 18 amino acids. DNA of the CDR3: TGTGCCAGTAGTCCAACAAGTCAAGGACAGGGCAGCTCCTACGAGCAGTACTTC. It codes for CASSPTSQGQGSSYEQYF.

This chain connects TRBV11-3 to TRBJ2-2; weak D call: TRBD2 (6 bases). Trimming took off 3 bases at V and 7 bases at J, with 21 bases between the two ends. Germline V lookup: CDR1 SGHNT, CDR2 YENEEA. The CDR3 loop spans 17 amino acids. CDR3 in amino acids: CASSFEGGTGAFGELFF. The CDR3 region has the DNA TGTGCCAGCAGCTTTGAAGGAGGGACGGGAGCCTTCGGGGAGCTGTTTTTT.

This chain uses TRBV6-6 with TRBJ2-2; 8 bases fit TRBD1. Germline V CDR1 and CDR2: MNHNY, SVGAGI (reference sequence). J gave up 4 bases and V 8 bases, and 12 bases lay outside the gene matches. The CDR3 spans 16 residues. For the CDR3, the DNA is TGTGCCAGCGGAACCACACTGACAGGGGCCACCGGGGAGCTGTTTTTT. It codes for CASGTTLTGATGELFF.

V gene TRBV10-2 combines with J gene TRBJ2-2, with D unclear. Between the trimmed V and J ends, which lost 8 bases and 0 bases, there was a span of 10 bases. The germline gives CDR1 WSHSY, CDR2 SAAADI. The CDR3 is made up of 14 amino acids. In DNA, the CDR3 is TGCGCCAGCGGATCAGGATCGAACACCGGGGAGCTGTTTTTT. It specifies CASGSGSNTGELFF.

The J gene is TRBJ2-7, the V gene TRBV5-4; 7 nucleotides agree with TRBD2. This CDR3 contains 14 residues. Unmatched junction bases numbered 10, after V lost 4 bases and J lost 6 bases. The V gene's germline CDR1 is SGHNT and CDR2 YYREEE (reference sequence). The CDR3 sequence is CASSQSGDLFEQYF. The CDR3 DNA sequence: TGTGCCAGCAGCCAGAGCGGGGACCTCTTCGAGCAGTACTTC.

The chain links TRBV2 to TRBJ1-3; D is unresolved. V was cut by 4 bases and J by 0 bases, with 4 bases left in between. Germline CDR1 SNHLY, CDR2 FYNNEI. This CDR3 has 13 residues. CDR3 amino acids: CASSVSSGNTIYF. The CDR3, as DNA: TGTGCCAGCAGTGTGAGCTCTGGAAACACCATATATTTT.

J is TRBJ2-3 and V is TRBV23-1; D is perhaps TRBD1 (6 bases). TRBV23-1 is an ORF for which the function is uncertain. V was trimmed by 8 bases and J by 2 bases, leaving 14 bases between them. The CDR3 has 14 amino acids. The CDR3 loop reads CASYWAGVTDTQYF. The CDR3 nucleotides are TGCGCCAGCTATTGGGCAGGGGTCACAGATACGCAGTATTTT.

This clone came up a few times. CDR3 in DNA: TGTGCCAGCAGTCCGCGTCCGGGACAGGGGGCAGACGAGCAGTACTTC. Amino acid sequence: CASSPRPGQGADEQYF. J is TRBJ2-5 and V is TRBV28; TRBD1 matches at 12 bases. The end of the DNA aligns better with TRBJ2-7, so the J call may be wrong. This CDR3 spans 16 amino acids. Germline loops: CDR1 MDHEN, CDR2 SYDVKM.

The genes are TRBV15 and TRBJ2-5; D is undetermined. V was cut by 0 bases and J by 5 bases, with 7 bases left in between. CDR1 LNHNV and CDR2 YYDKDF come from the germline V gene (reference sequence). The CDR3 is made up of 13 amino acids. The CDR3 region is CATSRDYLETQYF. As DNA, the CDR3 is TGTGCCACCAGCAGAGATTACTTGGAGACCCAGTACTTC.